The 2 T cell receptor beta chains below come from one sample, sequenced in a study of cytomegalovirus exposure and HLA in healthy donors. The PCR used 60 Vbeta and 13 Jbeta primers. Assay: immunoSEQ multiplex PCR; the TCRdb copy retains only in-frame clones and omits some. The table includes 110,000 or so clones, approximately 67% detected once. The sequenced material came from PBMCs. Source of these receptors: a young man in good health and CMV-seropositive.

The CDR3 DNA reads TGTGCCAGCAGTTTAACTAGCGGAGACATTTACAATGAGCAGTTCTTC. Protein: CASSLTSGDIYNEQFF. V is TRBV27 and J is TRBJ2-1; TRBD2 aligns across 8 bases. The CDR3 totals 16 residues. CDR1 and CDR2 from the germline V gene are MNHEY and SMNVEV (reference sequence). V shed 2 bases, J shed 4 bases, and the junction held 7 bases outside the gene matches.

V is TRBV6-5 and J is TRBJ2-1; 12 bases map to TRBD1. V lost 6 bases, J lost 10 bases, and 10 bases stayed unmatched. The germline V gene encodes CDR1 MNHEY and CDR2 SVGAGI. The CDR3 is 15 amino acids. The chain's CDR3 is CASRQRDRGRWEQFF. The DNA for the CDR3 is TGTGCCAGCAGACAGCGGGACAGGGGGCGCTGGGAGCAGTTCTTC.